This TCR beta chain is drawn from a study of post-analysis software for immune sequencing data. Study details: Disease trajectories encompassed relapsing-remitting, secondary progressive and progressive-relapsing multiple sclerosis.

Germline loops: CDR1 SEHNR, CDR2 FQNEAQ (reference sequence). V was cut by 5 bases and J by 3 bases, with 8 bases left in between. The CDR3 sequence is 12 residues long. The library was made from cDNA and included unique molecular identifiers. When about 1 to 11 million T cells were used, they gave approximately 450,000 cDNA molecules. TCRdb re-analysed the PCR reads in MiXCR, keeping a single row per CDR3 protein. The data hold about 540,000 distinct CDR3 sequences, with 30% to 40% observed a single time. General study findings and limits: Compared against controls, patients with multiple sclerosis displayed significantly lower normalized Chao1 diversity. With TRBV5-6, TRBV5-1 and TRBV20-1 included, about 5 TRBV segments were more frequent in patients than in controls.

The table lists this clonotype with many counts. What it binds is unknown. The sample consisted of blood. The receptor was isolated from a girl aged 2-17 years with multiple sclerosis. This chain connects TRBV7-9 to TRBJ2-7, with unresolved D. The CDR3 DNA is TGTGCCAGCAGCAAGGACGGCTACGAGCAGTACTTC. Translation gives CASSKDGYEQYF. Full variable domain (remainder filled in from reference TRBV7-9 and TRBJ2-7): DTGVSQNPRHKITKRGQNVTFRCDPISEHNRLYWYRQTLGQGPEFLTYFQNEAQLEKSRLLSDRFSAERPKGSFSTLEIQRTEQGDSAMYLCASSKDGYEQYFGPGTRLTVT.